This T cell receptor beta chain was sequenced for a study of cytomegalovirus exposure and HLA in healthy donors. For the study at large: Early released data comprised about 84 million unique TCRs from HLA-typed donors. Broader study findings: Trimming of TCR beta V- and J-genes showed a link, identified in a later analysis, to a missense DCLRE1C variant. Some V segments could not be told apart, so they were left out, TRBV6-2 and TRBV6-3 among them.

The PCR ran on 60 Vbeta and 13 Jbeta primers. As processed by the authors: Per a later analysis, the number of unique TCR beta chains was about 78 million, of which 9 million to 12 million were shared. The table came from immunoSEQ multiplex PCR; TCRdb's copy has only in-frame clones and leaves some out. The V and J calls and clone size come from that table; D and trimming were worked out from the DNA. This table holds 120,000 or so clones, 70% to 80% found once. The ends were cut back, 3 bases at V and 2 bases at J, with 16 bases in the middle. The germline CDR1 and CDR2 sequences are WNHNN and SYGVQD (reference sequence). The CDR3 contains 16 residues. Comment on this clone: Its antigen remains unidentified.

Sequencing input: PBMCs. This chain uses TRBV10-1 with TRBJ1-2, with a possible D match to TRBD1 (6 bases). The clonotype was recovered from a woman aged 40 to 50 in good health and CMV-seropositive. CDR3 in DNA: TGCGCCAGCAGTGAAACGTGGGACACCCGAAACTATGGCTACACCTTC. Amino acid sequence: CASSETWDTRNYGYTF.